This TCR beta chain is drawn from a study of cytomegalovirus exposure and HLA in healthy donors listed by TCRdb under 2017. For context, the study as a whole: An earlier analysis of roughly 500 of the donors reported about 280 Gb of sequence data and 117 million unique TCR beta sequences obtained from 180 million or so T cells. The study combined high-throughput TCR immunosequencing, statistical association of individual TCRs with disease status, and machine learning to predict cytomegalovirus infection status. The study was designed to test whether signatures of past pathogen exposure could be identified by cataloging public T cell receptors. Rather than drawing on any new phenotypic data, the later analysis identified candidate immune exposures from TCR beta sequences and the way those sequences occurred across donors. A separate validation cohort of over 95 different subjects was used in addition to the roughly 670-subject first cohort. A later analysis re-examined previously published TCR beta repertoires from over 500 donors and added high-resolution HLA genotyping to investigate patterns of TCR occurrence. A later genetic analysis used genome-wide SNP genotypes for about 65% of the 666 donors, treating that subset as a discovery cohort. The genetic ancestry cluster associated with self-reported Caucasian donors included over 65% of the approximately 410 genotyped donors. In an earlier analysis of several hundred of the donors, high-throughput TCR beta sequencing was used to judge whether each TCR beta V gene segment behaved as functional or pseudogenic. HLA typing covered class I and class II loci at four-digit resolution. An early release covering around 630 HLA-typed donors comprised approximately 300 gigabases of sequencing data and roughly 85 million unique TCR sequences. Among about 400 genotyped donors of the cohort, an average of around 220,000 unique TCR beta nucleotide sequences was sequenced per donor, of which approximately 18% were non-productive. Because of strong linkage in the cohort, roughly five DR-DQ haplotypes were treated as single units for association and clustering. All discovery cohort repertoires had been generated on a single sequencing platform. Donor age, sex, ethnicity and CMV serostatus were compiled alongside the repertoire data. The study profiled the T cell repertoires of about 720 subjects by immunosequencing and related them to cytomegalovirus serostatus. Typing coverage differed by locus: A, B, C, DRB1 and DQB1 were typed in about 620-630 donors, DQA1 in 522, DPA1 in approximately 600, and DPB1 in roughly 450. Overall results and qualifications from the work: An association between a missense DCLRE1C variant and V-gene and J-gene trimming of TCR beta chains was found in a later genetic analysis and replicated in an independent cohort. At a false discovery rate of 0.05, a later analysis linked around 15,000 TCR beta sequences to specific HLA alleles. While some public TCRs were present in many individuals, most TCR sequences turned up only very rarely across donors. Sequencing depth was assumed to be roughly uniform across donors in the presence/absence analyses, though that assumption may not hold. According to a later analysis, TCR association rates differed among HLA loci, with DRB1 alleles showing the most associated TCRs and HLA-C alleles showing the fewest. A later genetic analysis reported fewer N-insertions in productive TCRs among donors in an Asian-associated ancestry cluster than the roughly 700-donor mean. Three of the identified cytomegalovirus-associated TCR beta chains were confirmed in vitro to be specific for cytomegalovirus antigens. Several of the top co-occurrence clusters appeared to be linked to parvovirus B19, influenza, CMV and Epstein-Barr virus, according to a later analysis. Immune exposure information for the cohort was limited to CMV serostatus. In an earlier analysis of 587 of the donors, most TCR beta V segments appeared in productive rearrangements about 87% or about 30% of the time, broadly matching IMGT annotations. A cluster of highly shared sequence variants was judged likely to represent a technical artifact of the sequencing pipeline. A later analysis found that most CMV-associated TCR beta chains appeared HLA-restricted, with HLA associations seemingly driven largely by CMV exposure. In both the original and validation cohorts, the classifier was reported to diagnose cytomegalovirus status with high specificity and sensitivity. Correlated functional status among segregating V segments might be attributable to linkage disequilibrium, but an unknown experimental factor could not be ruled out. Assigning TCR associations to individual alleles was difficult when HLA alleles, especially DR and DQ, strongly co-occurred. Because some donors lacked HLA typing at each locus, the association tests relied only on the typed subset. Over 15 rarely observed V segments, including chromosome 9 orphons, were excluded from the earlier analysis of about 600 of the donors because counts were too low. The study listed approximately 160 TCR beta chains as associated with cytomegalovirus. It was suggested by the authors that the approach could potentially be generalized to other disease states and immunological phenotypes. The cohort was sequenced for TCR beta chains only, and without alpha or paired-chain data the features that could be detected were limited. A further reported finding was that TCR beta sequences accurately predicted the HLA-A and HLA-B alleles for most subjects in the first cohort. Compared with equally common non-associated chains, HLA-associated TCR beta chains in a later analysis were more clonally expanded and had lower generation probabilities. Some IMGT-functional V segments, including TRBV6-2 and TRBV6-3, could not be distinguished by the 87-base-pair reads and were therefore excluded.

V and J are truncated by 4 bases and 0 bases respectively, leaving an intervening sequence of 11 bases. The cysteine opens and the phenylalanine closes a CDR3 of 15 amino acids. The retained sequence is limited to the CDR3, 45 bases, with the frame set at the first base. From a lookup of the germline V gene, CDR1 and CDR2 are SGHNT and YENEEA. Library creation used the immunoSEQ multiplex PCR assay. A mixture of 60 forward primers for TCR Vbeta segments and 13 reverse primers for TCR Jbeta segments was used in the multiplex PCR. Amplification of the CDR3 region of rearranged TCR beta genes was performed with a multiplex PCR assay on genomic DNA. Amplified TCR beta libraries were sequenced as 87-base-pair reads on the Illumina HiSeq System. In the original analysis: A later analysis counted around 72 million unique TCR beta chains across the 650 to 800 repertoires, and about 10 million of these chains were shared by at least two donors. Raw reads were error-corrected and collapsed into unique sequences by a nearest-neighbor algorithm in which closely related sequences were merged to remove PCR and sequencing errors. V, D and J gene segments were assigned by aligning CDR3 sequences to IMGT reference sequences. For a sequence to be retained, a match of at least six nucleotides to both a V gene segment and a J gene segment was required. Rearrangements were called productive when the CDR3 lacked stop codons and stayed in frame with V and J; all others were non-productive. Following IMGT convention, CDR3 was defined as the stretch from the second conserved V-encoded cysteine up to the conserved J-encoded phenylalanine. Sequences without an unambiguous match to a single V gene segment were excluded from the earlier analysis of 450 to 750 of the donors. An earlier analysis of 500 to 700 of the donors classified V segments as functional when productive rearrangements were above 56.7% and as segregating when the standard deviation between donors was above 5%. A statistical classification framework was developed to diagnose cytomegalovirus status using the catalog of TCR beta chain sequences. In a later analysis, V and J genes were assigned by comparing TCR nucleotide sequences against IMGT/GENE-DB human TR gene sequences. In a later analysis, CDR3 sequences and most-parsimonious VDJ recombination scenarios were assigned using the TCRdist pipeline. A later analysis defined each TCR beta chain by its CDR3 amino acid sequence plus V-gene family, and excluded reads lacking a unique V-gene family. A later analysis removed 600 or so highly shared, low-generation-probability nucleotide sequences to deal with suspected cross-contamination and a sequencing artifact. For each public chain, a later analysis derived a clonal expansion index from normalized ranks of inferred template counts within each repertoire. Generation probabilities in a later analysis came from a VDJ recombination model fitted to out-of-frame rearrangements, and those results were checked against IGoR. A later analysis scored TCR-TCR, TCR-HLA and TCR-CMV co-occurrence with hypergeometric tests, applying a repertoire-size bias correction to TCR pairs. A later analysis estimated false discovery rates by permuting HLA or CMV assignments 20 times. In a later analysis, co-occurring TCRs were grouped using DBSCAN, and TCRdist sequence similarity was added for clustering within HLA-allele-positive subsets. Co-occurrence clustering excluded repertoires with fewer than 30,000 or more than 120,000 public chains, plus five with anomalous nucleotide sharing. The table was pulled from immuneACCESS by TCRdb, which kept in-frame rearrangements only. Such tables lose some clones; where checked, under half of the loss comes from unresolved V genes, and the rest has no known cause. The V and J calls and clone size are taken from that table; D and trimming were inferred from the DNA. The sample's clone listing holds 200,000 or so clones. The biggest ten clones account for 0.74% of the sample.

With respect to this clone: Its target antigen remains unknown.

The cohort consisted of 666 healthy bone marrow donors. At the time of sampling, all cohort members were nominally healthy, though unrecorded immune exposures were likely present. The donor was CMV seronegative and was included in the group of 352 seronegative cohort members. A peripheral blood sample was collected from each donor, and TCR beta sequencing was performed on peripheral blood mononuclear cells. Genomic DNA extraction from the blood cell samples was performed with the Qiagen DNeasy Blood Extraction Kit. The sequenced sample was PBMCs. The rearranged chain carries TRBV11-3 and TRBJ2-3, and TRBD1 may be the D gene, going by 6 matching bases. The sequence was collected from a boy between 10 and 17 years old in good health and CMV-seronegative. CDR3 reads: CASSYVGASTDTQYF. The DNA sequence reads TGTGCCAGCAGCTACGTGGGGGCAAGCACAGATACGCAGTATTTT.